The 27 T cell receptor beta chains in this list originate from one sample, sequenced in a study of technical replicates of blood from several donors. The assay was immunoSEQ multiplex PCR, and TCRdb's table has in-frame clones only and misses some. Found here are roughly 50,000 clones, roughly 95% of them singletons; the top ten hold less than 5.5%. Sequencing used PBMCs. The receptors originated from a human donor in good health. Some clones in this sample may be carry-over from other donors' samples.

The rearrangement joins TRBV5-6 to TRBJ2-5; TRBD2 aligns across 9 bases. Looked up from germline, CDR1 is SGHDT and CDR2 is YYEEEE. The CDR3 is made up of 16 amino acids. The V segment lost 4 bases and the J segment 5 bases; nucleotides outside the gene matches: 12. CDR3 DNA sequence: TGTGCCAGCAGCCCGGGGGCGGGGGGGCTCCGGGAGACCCAGTACTTC. The encoded protein is CASSPGAGGLRETQYF. The entire variable domain, with the rest obtained from reference TRBV5-6 and TRBJ2-5, is as follows: DAGVTQSPTHLIKTRGQQVTLRCSPKSGHDTVSWYQQALGQGPQFIFQYYEEEERQRGNFPDRFSGHQFPNYSSELNVNALLLGDSALYLCASSPGAGGLRETQYFGPGTRLLVL.

The rearrangement joins TRBV6-5 to TRBJ1-1, with TRBD1 matching over 9 bases. The J segment lost 1 base and the V segment lost 6 bases, leaving 6 bases of the junction unmatched. This CDR3 contains 15 residues. Germline loops: CDR1 MNHEY, CDR2 SVGAGI. The CDR3 protein is CASSPPDRGNTEAFF. Here the CDR3 DNA reads TGTGCCAGCAGCCCACCGGACAGGGGGAACACTGAAGCTTTCTTT.

This chain links TRBV9 with TRBJ1-6; D gene uncertain. This CDR3 has 15 amino acids. Trimming stripped 4 bases from V and 7 bases from J, with 15 bases between. Germline V lookup: CDR1 SGDLS, CDR2 YYNGEE. The CDR3 here is CASSSLGGNNSPLHF. In DNA, the CDR3 is TGTGCCAGCAGCTCACTAGGAGGAAACAATTCACCCCTCCACTTT.

The V and J genes are TRBV2 and TRBJ1-5; 11 bases align to TRBD1. Germline CDR1 SNHLY, CDR2 FYNNEI. V lost 4 bases and J lost 7; bases outside the gene matches: 3. This CDR3 contains 14 residues. CDR3 sequence: CASSGTGGYQPQHF. CDR3 nucleotide sequence: TGTGCCAGCAGTGGGACAGGGGGCTACCAGCCCCAGCATTTT.

The chain uses TRBV15 and TRBJ2-5, with TRBD2 as a possible D gene (5 bases). The ends were cut back, 3 bases at V and 5 bases at J, with 16 bases in the middle. The CDR3 totals 15 residues. Germline loops: CDR1 LNHNV, CDR2 YYDKDF (reference sequence). Here the CDR3 reads CATSSPIGLLETQYF. CDR3 nucleotide sequence: TGTGCCACCAGCAGTCCTATAGGACTTCTTGAGACCCAGTACTTC.

The chain carries TRBV5-6 and TRBJ2-7; 7 bases line up with TRBD1. The CDR3 length is 16 residues. Looked up from germline, CDR1 is SGHDT and CDR2 is YYEEEE. The J segment lost 3 bases and the V segment lost 0 bases, leaving 9 bases of the junction unmatched. CDR3 protein: CASSLGDRNRGYEQYF. The DNA of the CDR3 is TGTGCCAGCAGCTTGGGGGATCGGAACAGGGGCTACGAGCAGTACTTC.

The rearrangement uses TRBV25-1 and TRBJ2-5; TRBD1 is a possible D gene (6 bases). The V end was cut by 6 bases, the J end by 5 bases, with 10 bases between. This CDR3 has 12 residues. Germline V gene lookup returns CDR1 MGHDK and CDR2 SYGVNS. CDR3 sequence reads: CASRQDSETQYF. CDR3 DNA: TGTGCCAGCAGACAGGACAGTGAGACCCAGTACTTC. The variable domain in full, completed from reference TRBV25-1 and TRBJ2-5, reads EADIYQTPRYLVIGTGKKITLECSQTMGHDKMYWYQQDPGMELHLIHYSYGVNSTEKGDLSSESTVSRIRTEHFPLTLESARPSHTSQYLCASRQDSETQYFGPGTRLLVL.

The CDR3 sequence: CASSLSNSPLHF. CDR3 nucleotide sequence: TGTGCCAGCAGCTTGAGTAATTCACCCCTCCACTTT. This chain connects TRBV7-9 to TRBJ1-6; D is unresolved. This CDR3 contains 12 residues. The germline gives CDR1 SEHNR, CDR2 FQNEAQ (reference sequence). V dropped 3 bases and J dropped 6 bases, with 3 bases sitting between them.

The chain uses TRBV11-2 and TRBJ2-7; no clear D. Trimming took 7 bases from V and 6 from J, leaving 10 bases between them. Germline V gene data show CDR1 as SGHAT and CDR2 as FQNNGV. This CDR3 comprises 11 residues. In nucleotides, the CDR3 is TGTGCCAGCACCCTCGGTGGCGAGCAGTACTTC. Encoded protein: CASTLGGEQYF.

V gene TRBV7-9 combines with J gene TRBJ2-4; D is undetermined. The CDR3 extends over 14 amino acids. CDR1 is SEHNR, CDR2 FQNEAQ, per germline (reference sequence). Trimming pared 1 base from V and 3 bases from J, leaving 7 bases between. The CDR3, as DNA: TGTGCCAGCAGCTTAGGGCAGGACAAAAACATTCAGTACTTC. Its translation: CASSLGQDKNIQYF.

The chain recombines TRBV4-2 with TRBJ1-2, with D possibly being TRBD1 (6 bases). V lost 6 bases and J lost 8, with 16 bases in between. Per germline, CDR1 LGHNA and CDR2 YNFKEQ. This CDR3 is 13 amino acids long. The CDR3 protein is CASSRTDTPGYTF. The CDR3 DNA is TGTGCCAGCAGTCGGACAGATACTCCCGGCTACACCTTC.

This rearrangement joins TRBV6-5 to TRBJ2-7; D uncertain. The CDR3 extends over 13 amino acids. Germline CDR1 reads MNHEY; CDR2 reads SVGAGI. With 3 bases removed from V and 3 bases from J, the gap between germline ends came to 9 bases. CDR3 nucleotide sequence: TGTGCCAGCAGTTATCAGACTCACTACGAGCAGTACTTC. It is translated as CASSYQTHYEQYF.

This chain uses TRBV7-9 with TRBJ2-7, with TRBD2 identical over 8 bases. CDR3 size: 14 residues. Per the germline V gene, CDR1 is SEHNR and CDR2 is FQNEAQ (reference sequence). Unmatched junction bases numbered 7, after V lost 7 bases and J lost 2 bases. The CDR3 sequence is CASTRSGGPYEQYF. In DNA form, the CDR3 reads TGTGCCAGCACCCGAAGCGGGGGACCCTACGAGCAGTACTTC.

V and J are TRBV7-9 and TRBJ2-5, with D perhaps matching TRBD2 (5 bases). Germline values: CDR1 SEHNR, CDR2 FQNEAQ (reference sequence). The V end lost 3 bases, the J end lost 3 bases, and 14 bases lay between the germline ends. The length of the CDR3 is 15 residues. The CDR3 DNA reads TGTGCCAGCAGCTTTAGAGTCGGGGAAGAAGAGACCCAGTACTTC. Translated, it gives CASSFRVGEEETQYF. The full variable domain, completed using reference TRBV7-9 and TRBJ2-5, is DTGVSQNPRHKITKRGQNVTFRCDPISEHNRLYWYRQTLGQGPEFLTYFQNEAQLEKSRLLSDRFSAERPKGSFSTLEIQRTEQGDSAMYLCASSFRVGEEETQYFGPGTRLLVL.

This clone was seen a single time. The chain joins TRBV5-6 to TRBJ2-2; possible D gene TRBD2, 5 bases. V was trimmed by 4 bases and J by 1 base, leaving 11 bases between them. Germline V lookup: CDR1 SGHDT, CDR2 YYEEEE. This CDR3 contains 15 residues. The CDR3 reads CASSKPGLNTGELFF. CDR3 nucleotides: TGTGCCAGCAGCAAACCGGGATTGAACACCGGGGAGCTGTTTTTT.

This sequence joins TRBV7-2 and TRBJ1-2, with D tentatively TRBD1 (5 bases). There are 15 residues in the CDR3. Looked up from germline, CDR1 is SGHTA and CDR2 is FQGNSA. Trimming stripped 5 bases from V and 2 bases from J, with 15 bases between. The CDR3 DNA sequence: TGTGCCAGCAGCAAGGACAAAGGGTTCAACTATGGCTACACCTTC. Its translation: CASSKDKGFNYGYTF.

The rearrangement uses TRBV30 and TRBJ2-1; 13 nucleotides align to TRBD2. Germline V gene sequence: CDR1 GTSNPN, CDR2 SVGIG (reference sequence). The trim removed 5 bases at V and 12 bases at J, leaving 13 bases unmatched. The CDR3 covers 15 residues. Here the CDR3 reads CAWRFGLAGDRRQFF. The CDR3 coding sequence is TGTGCCTGGCGGTTTGGACTAGCGGGAGACCGACGGCAGTTCTTC.

The rearrangement joins TRBV7-9 to TRBJ1-5; no clear D. CDR1 and CDR2 (germline): SEHNR, FQNEAQ (reference sequence). The ends were cut back, 4 bases at V and 5 bases at J, with 6 bases in the middle. CDR3 length equals 12 residues. CDR3 sequence: CASSSNYQPQHF. The CDR3 bases are TGTGCCAGCAGCTCCAATTATCAGCCCCAGCATTTT.

The gene calls are TRBV25-1 and TRBJ2-1; D might be TRBD1 (5 bases). The germline V gene has CDR1 MGHDK and CDR2 SYGVNS. V was trimmed by 7 bases and J by 6 bases, leaving 13 bases between them. The CDR3 covers 13 residues. In DNA, the CDR3 is TGTGCCAGCAAAGGATGGGGCCCCAATGAGCAGTTCTTC. It is translated as CASKGWGPNEQFF. Filled out from reference TRBV25-1 and TRBJ2-1, the complete variable domain reads EADIYQTPRYLVIGTGKKITLECSQTMGHDKMYWYQQDPGMELHLIHYSYGVNSTEKGDLSSESTVSRIRTEHFPLTLESARPSHTSQYLCASKGWGPNEQFFGPGTRLTVL.

The chain joins TRBV5-6 to TRBJ1-5; 10 bases fit TRBD1. V shed 4 bases and J 2 bases; nucleotides not matched to a gene: 9. Per the germline V gene, CDR1 is SGHDT and CDR2 is YYEEEE. The CDR3 runs 17 residues. CDR3 coding DNA: TGTGCCAGCAGCGCCGGGACAGGGGATGTCGGCAATCAGCCCCAGCATTTT. Protein sequence: CASSAGTGDVGNQPQHF. Based on the CDR3 plus reference TRBV5-6 and TRBJ1-5, the full variable domain is DAGVTQSPTHLIKTRGQQVTLRCSPKSGHDTVSWYQQALGQGPQFIFQYYEEEERQRGNFPDRFSGHQFPNYSSELNVNALLLGDSALYLCASSAGTGDVGNQPQHFGDGTRLSIL.

The chain joins TRBV7-2 to TRBJ1-2; 11 bases are shared with TRBD1. The CDR3 is made up of 14 amino acids. Trimming cost V 5 bases and J 8 bases; bases outside gene matches: 7. The V gene's germline CDR1 is SGHTA and CDR2 FQGNSA. DNA for the CDR3: TGTGCCAGCAGCATTGGACAGGGGGCTGGCGGCTACACCTTC. Its translation: CASSIGQGAGGYTF.

This chain's CDR3 is CASSFYGLAGPGEQFF. CDR3 DNA: TGTGCCAGCAGCTTCTACGGACTAGCGGGGCCCGGAGAGCAGTTCTTC. The rearrangement uses TRBV5-6 and TRBJ2-1; 12 bases match TRBD2. Germline CDR1 SGHDT, CDR2 YYEEEE. CDR3 length: 16 residues. J lost 10 bases, V lost 2 bases, and 10 bases had no gene match.

Regarding this clone: This CDR3 is also generated by other DNA sequences in the sample. The V gene is TRBV7-9, the J gene TRBJ1-1; TRBD1 aligns across 7 bases. Germline V CDR1 and CDR2: SEHNR, FQNEAQ (reference sequence). The CDR3 is 13 amino acids. The J segment lost 5 bases and the V segment lost 6 bases, leaving 6 bases of the junction unmatched. CDR3 loop: CASSRQGNTEAFF. For the CDR3, the DNA is TGTGCCAGCAGTAGACAGGGTAATACTGAAGCTTTCTTT.

The V call is TRBV18, the J call TRBJ1-5, with TRBD1 matching 9 bases. The V segment lost 3 bases and the J segment 0 bases; nucleotides outside the gene matches: 0. CDR1 and CDR2 (germline): KGHSH, LQKENI. The CDR3 totals 15 residues. The CDR3 coding sequence is TGTGCCAGCTCACCGGGACAGGGTAGCAATCAGCCCCAGCATTTT. This gives the protein CASSPGQGSNQPQHF.

The V gene is TRBV6-6, the J gene TRBJ1-1; TRBD1 is a possible D gene (6 bases). The CDR3 extends over 12 amino acids. The ends were cut back, 5 bases at V and 4 bases at J, with 8 bases in the middle. Germline V gene data show CDR1 as MNHNY and CDR2 as SVGAGI (reference sequence). This chain's CDR3 is CASSTGSTEAFF. The CDR3 DNA sequence: TGTGCCAGCAGTACAGGGAGCACTGAAGCTTTCTTT.

The chain recombines TRBV5-4 with TRBJ2-1; TRBD2 matches at 7 bases. Germline V gene lookup returns CDR1 SGHNT and CDR2 YYREEE (reference sequence). V lost 4 bases and J lost 3; bases outside the gene matches: 10. The CDR3 extends over 16 amino acids. This chain's CDR3 is CASSPTLRGDYNEQFF. The CDR3 bases are TGTGCCAGCAGCCCGACATTACGGGGGGACTACAATGAGCAGTTCTTC.

Written as DNA, the CDR3 is TGCAGCGTTCTCCGGGACAGGGGGACCGGGGAGCTGTTTTTT. Translation: CSVLRDRGTGELFF. The chain is built from TRBV29-1 and TRBJ2-2; 11 positions match TRBD1. The V segment lost 5 bases and the J segment 5 bases; nucleotides outside the gene matches: 4. The CDR3 has 14 amino acids. The germline V gene encodes CDR1 SQVTM and CDR2 ANQGSEA.